The source of this T cell receptor (beta chain) is a study of metastatic and nonmetastatic thyroid tumors (dated by TCRdb to about 2020). About the full investigation: Repertoires from peripheral blood and from tumor or nodule tissue samples of malignant and benign thyroid patients were compared.

This clone was observed many times. Its antigen is still unknown. The input lacks base qualities; no much larger clone sits a single base away. No patient had received any treatment before thyroid surgery. Using T-cell receptor beta sequencing, the study looked back at clinical samples from patients collected from about 2011 to 2019. Based on the germline V gene (reference sequence), the CDR1 and CDR2 sequences are MNHEY and SMNVEV. V loses 3 bases of germline sequence and J loses 4 bases, and the interval between the two ends is 16 bases. Reading from cysteine to phenylalanine, the CDR3 counts 15 amino acids. Only the CDR3 part of the read is kept: 45 bases, read in frame from the first base. Study-level results and caveats: In both blood and tumor samples, TCR beta diversity was reported to be significantly higher in malignant tumors than in benign nodules.

Receptor amplification or capture employed PCR. The sample was run on an Illumina HiSeq 4000. High-throughput sequencing was used to profile the CDR3 region of the TCR beta-chain in every patient. On the study's bioinformatics: The researchers built a classifier to tell apart papillary thyroid cancer patients with distant metastasis, based on CDR3 differences among clinicopathological groups. The Shannon index was used to measure repertoire diversity, and the Morisita-Horn index was used to measure how similar tumor and blood repertoires were. TCRdb reran the public reads through fastp at Q25 and MiXCR, keeping productive beta chains. In this record, the V and J calls reflect TCRdb's handling and not the investigators' own analysis. Present in this sample are around 42,000 clones, about an eighth of which were seen just once. Together, the top ten hold around a quarter of the sample.

This TCR derives from a female donor with papillary thyroid cancer or a benign thyroid nodule (not recorded which). Some clones in this sample may be carry-over from other donors' samples. Here the chain combines TRBV27 and TRBJ2-7, with the D gene possibly TRBD1 or TRBD2, each one fitting 6 bases. Sequenced material: blood. The nucleotide sequence reads TGTGCCAGCAGTTTTGGGGGGACAAGCATTTACGAGCAGTACTTC. Translated, this gives CASSFGGTSIYEQYF.